One TCR beta chain is described in this entry. Compared with germline, one end of the junction differs, possibly owing to a read error. The authors ran a second PCR of roughly 6 to 12 cycles using a sample-barcoded 5' primer and a J-beta primer mix. TCRdb itself ran the 5' RACE reads through MiXCR, one entry per CDR3 protein. The repertoire holds roughly 1,300,000 distinct CDR3 sequences, with 55% to 75% as singletons. The sample originates from a study of blood T cells in healthy people across ages. This CDR3 has 15 amino acids. Germline CDR1 is MGHRA and CDR2 is YSYEKL. V usage is TRBV4-1 and J usage is TRBJ2-1; TRBD2 matches at 9 bases. The sequence derives from a man between 18 and 35 years old in good health. Sequenced: blood. In nucleotides, the CDR3 is TGCGCCAACAGCCAAGCGGGGGGTTCCTACGATGAGCAGTTCTTC. It yields the protein CANSQAGGSYDEQFF.